Below are 24 T cell receptor beta chains sequenced from a single sample in a study of T cells of healthy individuals (dated by TCRdb to 2016 to 2018). Library preparation used 5' RACE. The instrument given in TCRdb is Illumina MiSeq. The public reads were reanalyzed by TCRdb: fastp trimming at Q25, MiXCR alignment, in-frame beta chains only. Each entry merges the rows of one CDR3 protein and shows their most common DNA and genes. The sample has about 60,000 distinct CDR3 sequences on record, roughly 16% of them singletons. The top ten constitute approximately 4.8% of the sample. These receptors all stem from a human donor in good health.

The table lists this clonotype with many counts. The chain recombines TRBV7-6 with TRBJ2-3, with TRBD2 as a possible D gene (6 bases). Germline values: CDR1 SGHVS, CDR2 FNYEAQ. The CDR3 covers 15 residues. The V end was cut by 3 bases, the J end by 6 bases, with 16 bases between. The CDR3 here is CASSLAGISADTQYF. The CDR3, as DNA: TGTGCCAGCAGCTTGGCGGGGATCTCGGCGGATACGCAGTATTTT.

This sequence joins TRBV7-2 and TRBJ1-4; D uncertain. There are 13 residues in the CDR3. CDR1 and CDR2 from the germline V gene are SGHTA and FQGNSA. V lost 5 bases to trimming and J lost 5 bases, with 9 bases between them. CDR3 loop: CASSPQENEKLFF. CDR3 nucleotide sequence: TGTGCCAGCAGCCCTCAGGAGAATGAAAAACTGTTTTTT. Variable domain in full (rest from reference TRBV7-2 and TRBJ1-4): GAGVSQSPSNKVTEKGKDVELRCDPISGHTALYWYRQSLGQGLEFLIYFQGNSAPDKSGLPSDRFSAERTGGSVSTLTIQRTQQEDSAVYLCASSPQENEKLFFGSGTQLSVL.

This chain links TRBV7-2 with TRBJ2-7, with 8 bases matching TRBD1. J lost 4 bases, V lost 1 base, and 9 bases had no gene match. This CDR3 is 16 amino acids long. Per germline, CDR1 SGHTA and CDR2 FQGNSA. DNA of the CDR3: TGTGCCAGCAGCTTAGGACAGACAGGGGCGCCATACGAGCAGTACTTC. The encoded protein is CASSLGQTGAPYEQYF.

This clonotype was seen more than once but under ten times. V and J are TRBV28 and TRBJ2-1; 9 nucleotides agree with TRBD2. The CDR3 covers 19 residues. The ends lost 4 bases at V and 3 bases at J; junction bases unmatched: 16. Looked up from germline, CDR1 is MDHEN and CDR2 is SYDVKM. The CDR3 nucleotides read TGTGCCAGCAGTTCACTTACCGCCCTCGGGACTAGCCGCTACAATGAGCAGTTCTTC. It specifies CASSSLTALGTSRYNEQFF.

This clonotype was recorded many times. The genes are TRBV20-1 and TRBJ2-3; no clear D. Germline assignment: CDR1 DFQATT and CDR2 SNEGSKA (reference sequence). Trimming removed 2 bases from V and 5 bases from J, with 5 bases in between. This CDR3 contains 11 residues. The CDR3 DNA is TGCAGTGCTAGAAAGGGAGATACGCAGTATTTT. This encodes CSARKGDTQYF.

This clonotype was counted between two and nine times. The rearrangement links TRBV6-1 to TRBJ2-1, with 7 bases matching TRBD1. The CDR3 consists of 15 residues. V dropped 6 bases and J dropped 0; count of bases not matched to a gene: 5. The V gene's germline CDR1 is MNHNS and CDR2 SASEGT. CDR3 nucleotides: TGTGCCAGCAGATCCGGGGACAGCTCCTACAATGAGCAGTTCTTC. Its translation is CASRSGDSSYNEQFF.

This clonotype was seen just once. The J gene is TRBJ2-3, the V gene TRBV12-5; tentative D call: TRBD2 (5 bases). The germline CDR1 and CDR2 sequences are LGHNT and FRNRAP. This CDR3 spans 15 amino acids. CDR3 protein: CASRSTGRLTDTQYF. The CDR3, as DNA: TGTGCCAGCAGATCGACGGGAAGACTCACAGATACGCAGTATTTT.

This clonotype showed up just a few times. The chain is built from TRBV6-6 and TRBJ1-2; D possibly corresponds to TRBD1 (6 bases). V was clipped by 8 bases and J by 4 bases, with 14 bases between them. The length of the CDR3 is 13 residues. Germline CDR1 is MNHNY and CDR2 is SVGAGI (reference sequence). DNA of the CDR3: TGTGCCAGCCATCAAAGGGGGGGCTATGGCTACACCTTC. Protein: CASHQRGGYGYTF.

The chain joins TRBV12-3 or TRBV12-4 to TRBJ1-5; D call uncertain. The CDR3 covers 14 residues. V was shortened by 0 bases and J by 4 bases, with 7 bases between the two germline ends. The CDR3 protein is CASSLAQGNQPQHF. The CDR3 coding sequence is TGTGCCAGCAGTTTAGCGCAAGGGAATCAGCCCCAGCATTTT.

The sample holds many counts of this clonotype. This rearrangement joins TRBV28 to TRBJ1-1; perhaps TRBD1 as D (5 bases). The V gene lost 7 bases and the J gene lost 3 bases, with 12 bases spanning the gap. Germline loops: CDR1 MDHEN, CDR2 SYDVKM. The CDR3 runs 13 residues. The CDR3 is CASTKQAYTEAFF. CDR3 sequence (DNA): TGTGCCAGCACAAAACAGGCGTACACTGAAGCTTTCTTT. The entire variable domain, with the rest obtained from reference TRBV28 and TRBJ1-1, is as follows: DVKVTQSSRYLVKRTGEKVFLECVQDMDHENMFWYRQDPGLGLRLIYFSYDVKMKEKGDIPEGYSVSREKKERFSLILESASTNQTSMYLCASTKQAYTEAFFGQGTRLTVV.

This clonotype was counted only a few times. The CDR3 is CASSQGEDTEAFF. The CDR3 coding sequence is TGTGCCAGCAGCCAAGGGGAGGACACTGAAGCTTTCTTT. The chain links TRBV3-1 to TRBJ1-1; no firm D call. V dropped 1 base and J dropped 3 bases, with 6 bases sitting between them. The CDR3 loop spans 13 amino acids. Looked up from germline, CDR1 is LGHDT and CDR2 is YNNKEL (reference sequence).

The J gene is TRBJ2-7, the V gene TRBV12-3 or TRBV12-4; D possibly corresponds to TRBD1 (5 bases). With 4 bases removed from V and 3 bases from J, the gap between germline ends came to 13 bases. This CDR3 has 14 residues. The CDR3 coding sequence is TGTGCCAGCAGTTCCGGACAATTCGACTACGAGCAGTACTTC. It codes for CASSSGQFDYEQYF.

Many counts were recorded for this clonotype. The V gene is TRBV20-1, the J gene TRBJ1-1; weak D call: TRBD1 (5 bases). The CDR3 has 13 amino acids. Germline assignment: CDR1 DFQATT and CDR2 SNEGSKA (reference sequence). Between the trimmed V and J ends, which lost 3 bases and 4 bases, there was a span of 12 bases. The CDR3 bases are TGCAGTGCTAGTGAAGGGGCGATCACTGAAGCTTTCTTT. Its translation: CSASEGAITEAFF.

V usage is TRBV5-1 and J usage is TRBJ2-2; D possibly corresponds to TRBD2 (6 bases). Germline CDR1 and CDR2: SGHRS and YFSETQ. The CDR3 length is 14 residues. Trimming took off 4 bases at V and 2 bases at J, with 9 bases between the two ends. The DNA for the CDR3 is TGCGCCAGCAGCCCGGGACTCAACACCGGGGAGCTGTTTTTT. It specifies CASSPGLNTGELFF.

This clonotype has a handful of counts. The chain combines TRBV21-1 with TRBJ2-6; the table's TRBD1 call for D was not verified on the DNA. TRBV21-1 is recorded as a pseudogene. The CDR3 spans 18 residues. DNA for the CDR3: TGTGCCAGCAGCAAACCGGGACAGGGGGCCTCTGGGGCCAACGTCCTGACTTTC. Amino acids: CASSKPGQGASGANVLTF.

This clonotype has only a few counts. The CDR3 protein is CASSTSGTSGPGELFF. The CDR3 nucleotides are TGTGCCAGCAGCACATCCGGGACTAGCGGCCCCGGGGAGCTGTTTTTT. This chain links TRBV7-2 with TRBJ2-2; 11 bases line up with TRBD2. The J segment lost 6 bases and the V segment lost 5 bases, leaving 8 bases of the junction unmatched. Germline CDR1 SGHTA, CDR2 FQGNSA. The CDR3 is made up of 16 amino acids.

This clonotype was seen a few times. The chain links TRBV4-1 to TRBJ1-4; D is unresolved. The CDR3 sequence is 16 residues long. Germline loops: CDR1 MGHRA, CDR2 YSYEKL. V was cut by 1 base and J by 0 bases, with 9 bases left in between. The CDR3 reads CASSQVEITTNEKLFF. The DNA of the CDR3 is TGCGCCAGCAGCCAAGTGGAAATAACAACTAATGAAAAACTGTTTTTT.

V usage is TRBV4-3 and J usage is TRBJ2-1; 8 nucleotides line up with TRBD2. The V gene end was trimmed by 0 bases and the J gene end by 3 bases; junction bases not matched to a gene: 7. The CDR3 loop spans 17 amino acids. Germline assignment: CDR1 LGHNA and CDR2 YSLEER. The DNA for the CDR3 is TGCGCCAGCAGCCAAGATGTCCGGCTAGCGGGCTACAATGAGCAGTTCTTC. Amino acid sequence: CASSQDVRLAGYNEQFF.

Notes on this clonotype: A much larger clone differs from this one at a single base, so this may be a read error. The CDR3 here is CASTTGFSYEKYF. CDR3 coding DNA: TGTGCCAGCACTACAGGTTTCTCCTACGAGAAGTACTTC. The chain joins TRBV28 to TRBJ2-7, with D maybe TRBD1 (5 bases). Germline values: CDR1 MDHEN, CDR2 SYDVKM. There are 13 residues in the CDR3.

This clonotype was detected a few times. The CDR3 reads CASSLGLAGEAGETQYF. The DNA of the CDR3 is TGCGCCAGCAGCTTGGGACTAGCGGGAGAAGCTGGAGAGACCCAGTACTTC. The gene calls are TRBV5-1 and TRBJ2-5, with 12 bases identical to TRBD2. The CDR3 totals 17 residues. Germline lookup yields CDR1 SGHRS and CDR2 YFSETQ. The trim removed 0 bases at V and 4 bases at J, leaving 7 bases unmatched.

This clonotype was detected once. This could be a read error, since a much larger clone is one nucleotide away. No DNA is shown, since the ends of the CDR3 on it are uncertain; the CDR3 is the one TCRdb lists. V gene TRBV6-9 combines with J gene TRBJ2-1; no check of the table's D call, TRBD2, against the DNA was made. The CDR3 contains 18 residues when both ends are counted. CDR1 and CDR2 (germline): MNHGY, SVAAGI. This CDR3 is CARSYRAGMTYPCNEQFF.

This clonotype turned up a few times. The gene calls are TRBV29-1 and TRBJ2-5; D possibly matches TRBD1 or TRBD2 (7 bases each). CDR1 SQVTM and CDR2 ANQGSEA come from the germline V gene. V was pared by 7 bases and J by 5 bases, with 20 bases between. The length of the CDR3 is 14 residues. CDR3 DNA sequence: TGCAGCGCTAGGGATGGGGGGGGACAGGAGACCCAGTACTTC. Amino acid sequence: CSARDGGGQETQYF.

The rearrangement links TRBV3-1 to TRBJ1-1; D might be TRBD1 (6 bases). The CDR3 sequence is 14 residues long. Trimming removed 1 base at V and 6 bases at J, with 12 bases between. Looked up from germline, CDR1 is LGHDT and CDR2 is YNNKEL (reference sequence). CDR3 region: CASSQVAQGAEAFF. DNA of the CDR3: TGTGCCAGCAGCCAAGTTGCACAGGGAGCTGAAGCTTTCTTT.

This clonotype was detected many times. The chain joins TRBV7-2 to TRBJ2-7; 9 bases align to TRBD1. V shed 2 bases, J shed 2 bases, and the junction held 7 bases outside the gene matches. Looked up from germline, CDR1 is SGHTA and CDR2 is FQGNSA. This CDR3 is 16 amino acids long. CDR3 DNA sequence: TGTGCCAGCAGCTTAAGGCGTCGGGACAGGGCCTACGAGCAGTACTTC. This sequence encodes CASSLRRRDRAYEQYF.